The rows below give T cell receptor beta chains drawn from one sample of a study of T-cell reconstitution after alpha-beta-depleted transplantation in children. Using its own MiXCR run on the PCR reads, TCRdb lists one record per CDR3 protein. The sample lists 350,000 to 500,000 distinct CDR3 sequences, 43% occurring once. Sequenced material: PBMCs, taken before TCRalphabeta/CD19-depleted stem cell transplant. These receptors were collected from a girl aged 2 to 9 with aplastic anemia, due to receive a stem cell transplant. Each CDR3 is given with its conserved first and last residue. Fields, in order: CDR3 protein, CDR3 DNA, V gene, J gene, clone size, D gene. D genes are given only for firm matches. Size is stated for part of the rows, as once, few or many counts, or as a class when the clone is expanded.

CSARESLSGHCPF	TGCAGTGCTAGAGAGAGTCTATCCGGTCACTGTCCTTTC	TRBV20-1	TRBJ1-2	many	NA
CASGLAPSSYNEQFF	TGCGCCAGCGGGTTAGCTCCGAGCTCCTACAATGAGCAGTTCTTC	TRBV5-1	TRBJ2-1	NA	NA
CASSPIPTVQVYGYTF	TGTGCCAGCTCACCGATCCCCACCGTACAGGTCTATGGCTACACCTTC	TRBV18	TRBJ1-2	NA	NA
CAISALSGYSTDTQYF	TGTGCCATCAGTGCCCTGAGCGGCTATAGCACAGATACGCAGTATTTT	TRBV10-3	TRBJ2-3	many	NA
CASRDGGGLYEQYF	TGTGCCAGCAGGGATGGGGGGGGGCTATACGAGCAGTACTTC	TRBV6-1	TRBJ2-7	NA	NA
CASSLGTSTDTQYF	TGTGCCAGCAGCTTAGGGACAAGCACAGATACGCAGTATTTT	TRBV5-1	TRBJ2-3	many	NA
CASSPGSMNTEAFF	TGCGCCAGCAGCCCGGGCAGCATGAACACTGAAGCTTTCTTT	TRBV5-1	TRBJ1-1	NA	NA
CASSDRGRPEAFF	TGTGCCAGCAGCGACAGGGGGCGGCCTGAAGCTTTCTTT	TRBV12-3/TRBV12-4	TRBJ1-1	many	TRBD1
CASTQGLLGTQYF	TGTGCCAGCACCCAAGGGCTTCTAGGGACCCAGTACTTC	TRBV6-1	TRBJ2-5	NA	NA
CAWSRPVTSTDTQYF	TGTGCCTGGAGCAGACCTGTAACTAGCACAGATACGCAGTATTTT	TRBV30	TRBJ2-3	NA	NA
CSVEYAGSYNEQFF	TGCAGCGTTGAATACGCGGGCTCCTACAATGAGCAGTTCTTC	TRBV29-1	TRBJ2-1	many	NA
CSARGPGTRFSYEQYF	TGCAGTGCTAGGGGCCCCGGGACTAGGTTCTCCTACGAGCAGTACTTC	TRBV20-1	TRBJ2-7	few	TRBD2
CSVGGTDNTGELFF	TGCAGCGTTGGAGGGACAGATAACACCGGGGAGCTGTTTTTT	TRBV29-1	TRBJ2-2	NA	TRBD1
CAIDSPDRGTDTQYF	TGTGCCATCGACTCCCCGGACAGGGGAACAGATACGCAGTATTTT	TRBV10-3	TRBJ2-3	NA	TRBD1